This TCR beta chain was sequenced for a study of blood T cell repertoires in COVID-19. Source study methods: Estimation of nucleated cell counts was performed using reference gene primer amplification. The table came from immunoSEQ multiplex PCR; TCRdb's copy has only in-frame clones and leaves some out. For V, J and clone size, that table is used; D and trimming come from the DNA. Among roughly 29,000 clones listed, approximately 85% were seen once. V gave up 4 bases and J gave up 1 base, with 12 bases separating them. Germline V gives CDR1 SGHRS, CDR2 YFSETQ. CDR3 size: 15 residues. Sequencing was done on a sample of peripheral blood. The sequence was collected from a woman of 80 years or more with COVID-19, enrolled during active disease. V is TRBV5-1 and J is TRBJ2-1; perhaps TRBD1 as D (7 bases). The CDR3 DNA reads TGCGCCAGCAGCAACAGGGGAGGATCCTACAATGAGCAGTTCTTC. Translation: CASSNRGGSYNEQFF.